What follows are 23 T cell receptor beta chains derived from one specimen sequenced in a study of T and B cells in COVID-19 patients. From blood, roughly 220-550 ng of genomic DNA served as TRB template. TRB rearrangements were amplified by multiplex PCR with BIOMED2 TRB-A/B primers. TCRdb passed the multiplex PCR reads through MiXCR, listing each CDR3 protein once. The table shows approximately 5,100 distinct CDR3 sequences, with 25% to 30% occurring only once. Sample: blood. Receptors were obtained from a human donor with active COVID-19.

By its share, this clonotype is medium-sized (0.01 to 0.1%). This chain links TRBV18 with TRBJ1-6, with a tentative D call TRBD1 (6 bases). The V and J ends lost 9 bases and 8 bases respectively, with 14 bases between them. Looked up from germline, CDR1 is KGHSH and CDR2 is LQKENI. The CDR3 is 13 residues long. The CDR3 region has the DNA TGTGCCAGTCGCACAGGGATTGATTCACCCCTCCACTTT. Translation gives CASRTGIDSPLHF. The whole variable domain, remainder taken from reference TRBV18 and TRBJ1-6, is NAGVMQNPRHLVRRRGQEARLRCSPMKGHSHVYWYRQLPEEGLKFMVYLQKENIIDESGMPKERFSAEFPKEGPSILRIQQVVRGDSAAYFCASRTGIDSPLHFGNGTRLTVT.

In this sample, this clonotype is medium-sized. The rearrangement joins TRBV5-5 to TRBJ2-7; 12 nucleotides match TRBD1. V gave up 0 bases and J gave up 5 bases; unmatched junction bases: 9. From germline, CDR1 is SGHKS and CDR2 YYEKEE (reference sequence). The CDR3 consists of 17 residues. The CDR3 reads CASSLVGGQGARNEQYF. Written as DNA, the CDR3 is TGTGCCAGCAGCTTGGTGGGGGGACAGGGGGCCAGGAACGAGCAGTACTTC.

V and J are TRBV20-1 and TRBJ2-1, with TRBD2 matching 7 bases. Per germline, CDR1 DFQATT and CDR2 SNEGSKA (reference sequence). The J segment lost 6 bases and the V segment lost 7 bases, leaving 9 bases of the junction unmatched. The CDR3 runs 13 residues. This chain's CDR3 is CSVPGLGGNEQFF. In DNA, the CDR3 is TGCAGTGTTCCTGGACTAGGAGGCAATGAGCAGTTCTTC.

This clonotype qualifies as medium-sized. This chain uses TRBV30 with TRBJ2-1; 9 bases fit TRBD2. The J segment lost 13 bases and the V segment lost 2 bases, leaving 9 bases of the junction unmatched. CDR1 GTSNPN and CDR2 SVGIG come from the germline V gene (reference sequence). CDR3 size: 13 residues. CDR3 DNA sequence: TGTGCCTGGAGTCGGTTAGCGGGAGACTTTCAGTTCTTC. It is translated as CAWSRLAGDFQFF.

In its sample, this clonotype ranks as large. CDR3 protein: CAISVGAEQFF. CDR3 DNA: TGTGCCATCAGTGTGGGTGCTGAGCAGTTCTTC. The chain carries TRBV10-3 and TRBJ2-1; no definite D call. CDR1 ENHRY and CDR2 SYGVKD come from the germline V gene. The CDR3 totals 11 residues. V was clipped by 4 bases and J by 9 bases, with 7 bases between them.

By share, this clonotype counts as medium-sized. V is TRBV29-1 and J is TRBJ2-7, with TRBD1 matching 10 bases. Germline V gives CDR1 SQVTM, CDR2 ANQGSEA. This CDR3 has 11 residues. V shed 6 bases, J shed 6 bases, and the junction held 2 bases outside the gene matches. CDR3 nucleotide sequence: TGCAGCGTGGGACAGGGGAGCGAGCAGTACTTC. Its translation is CSVGQGSEQYF.

In its sample, this clonotype is medium-sized (0.01 to 0.1%). The V and J genes are TRBV12-3 or TRBV12-4 and TRBJ2-2, with D possibly TRBD2 on 6 matching bases. The CDR3 contains 14 residues. The V end was cut by 7 bases, the J end by 6 bases, with 15 bases between. In DNA, the CDR3 is TGTGCCAGCAAAGGTTCTTCGGGAGCCGGGGAGCTGTTTTTT. Its translation is CASKGSSGAGELFF.

By sample share, this clonotype is medium-sized. The chain carries TRBV27 and TRBJ2-7; 8 bases line up with TRBD2. Trimming took 4 bases from V and 0 from J; bases not matched to a gene: 5. Germline V gene lookup returns CDR1 MNHEY and CDR2 SMNVEV (reference sequence). CDR3 length equals 15 residues. CDR3 coding DNA: TGTGCCAGCAGTTCCGCGGGGGGTACCTCCTACGAGCAGTACTTC. Translating gives CASSSAGGTSYEQYF.

This clonotype is categorized as medium-sized. This chain connects TRBV10-3 to TRBJ2-1, with 7 positions matching TRBD1. The CDR3 extends over 15 amino acids. Looked up from germline, CDR1 is ENHRY and CDR2 is SYGVKD. V trimming: 6 bases; J trimming: 2 bases; junction bases outside the gene matches: 7. The CDR3 bases are TGTGCCATCAGCGAGACAGGGAACACCTACAATGAGCAGTTCTTC. Residues: CAISETGNTYNEQFF.

This clonotype is medium-sized by share. The J gene is TRBJ2-2, the V gene TRBV12-3 or TRBV12-4; TRBD1 matches 8 bases. V lost 6 bases, J lost 4 bases, and 7 bases stayed unmatched. The length of the CDR3 is 15 residues. CDR3 residues: CASRISGGGTGELFF. CDR3 DNA sequence: TGTGCCAGCAGAATTTCAGGGGGCGGCACCGGGGAGCTGTTTTTT.

V and J are TRBV15 and TRBJ2-1; 9 bases fit TRBD1. CDR3 length: 15 amino acids. Germline CDR1 is LNHNV and CDR2 is YYDKDF (reference sequence). The trim removed 4 bases at V and 2 bases at J, leaving 3 bases unmatched. Here the CDR3 DNA reads TGTGCCACCAGCAATAGACAGGGGGCCTACAATGAGCAGTTCTTC. As protein: CATSNRQGAYNEQFF.

The genes are TRBV12-3 or TRBV12-4 and TRBJ1-2; 7 bases line up with TRBD1. The CDR3 runs 11 residues. V shed 5 bases, J shed 7 bases, and the junction held 1 base outside the gene matches. The CDR3 DNA follows: TGTGCCAGCAGTGACAGGGCTGGCTACACCTTC. It yields the protein CASSDRAGYTF.

This clonotype is medium-sized by share. The chain is built from TRBV15 and TRBJ2-3; D unclear. The CDR3 loop spans 15 amino acids. Trimming shortened V by 1 base and J by 0 bases, and 8 bases separated the two germline ends. Germline-derived CDR1 and CDR2 are LNHNV and YYDKDF (reference sequence). The CDR3 reads CATSRGQPSTDTQYF. The CDR3, as DNA: TGTGCCACCAGCAGAGGACAACCTAGCACAGATACGCAGTATTTT.

This clonotype was detected a few times. The V and J genes are TRBV6-1 and TRBJ2-3; D perhaps matches TRBD1 (8 bases). Germline-derived CDR1 and CDR2 are MNHNS and SASEGT. This CDR3 has 16 amino acids. Trimming cost V 1 base and J 5 bases, with 16 bases left between them. CDR3 in DNA: TGTGCCAGCAGTGAAGAAGCGGGACAGGTCGTAGATACGCAGTATTTT. Translating gives CASSEEAGQVVDTQYF.

In this sample, this clonotype is medium-sized. This rearrangement joins TRBV6-5 to TRBJ2-1; D not certain. Germline values: CDR1 MNHEY, CDR2 SVGAGI. This CDR3 is built from 14 residues. V lost 5 bases and J lost 1, with 9 bases in between. The CDR3 nucleotides read TGTGCCAGCAGTCGTAGGAGTTCCTACAATGAGCAGTTCTTC. Translating it yields CASSRRSSYNEQFF.

This rearrangement joins TRBV7-9 to TRBJ2-1; TRBD2 matches 8 bases. Losses at the gene ends were 7 bases for V and 7 bases for J; bases not matched to a gene: 12. The germline V gene encodes CDR1 SEHNR and CDR2 FQNEAQ (reference sequence). This CDR3 is 15 amino acids long. The CDR3 region is CASTLPSGTSNEQFF. The CDR3, as DNA: TGTGCCAGCACCCTCCCCTCCGGGACTAGTAATGAGCAGTTCTTC.

This clonotype was seen a single time. The chain combines TRBV19 with TRBJ2-7, with TRBD2 matching 13 bases. This CDR3 spans 16 amino acids. V lost 9 bases and J lost 6; bases outside the gene matches: 14. Germline V lookup: CDR1 LNHDA, CDR2 SQIVND (reference sequence). CDR3 amino acids: CASSSPGLAGSFEQYF. DNA for the CDR3: TGTGCCAGCAGCTCTCCGGGACTAGCGGGATCTTTCGAGCAGTACTTC.

This clonotype has a handful of counts. The chain is built from TRBV5-1 and TRBJ1-1; TRBD1 agrees at 10 bases. V lost 4 bases, J lost 10 bases, and 19 bases stayed unmatched. CDR3 length equals 17 residues. CDR1 and CDR2 from the germline V gene are SGHRS and YFSETQ. The CDR3 reads CASSPSLTGTGARGAFF. CDR3 sequence (DNA): TGCGCCAGCAGCCCGAGCCTTACCGGGACAGGGGCGCGGGGAGCTTTCTTT.

Judged by abundance, this clonotype is medium-sized. Here the CDR3 reads CASSIRSMNTEAFF. The CDR3 DNA sequence: TGTGCCAGTAGTATCCGGAGTATGAACACTGAAGCTTTCTTT. The V gene is TRBV19, the J gene TRBJ1-1; D ambiguous. Trimming removed 3 bases at V and 0 bases at J, with 8 bases between. Germline assignment: CDR1 LNHDA and CDR2 SQIVND (reference sequence). The CDR3 contains 14 residues. Full variable domain (remainder filled in from reference TRBV19 and TRBJ1-1): DGGITQSPKYLFRKEGQNVTLSCEQNLNHDAMYWYRQDPGQGLRLIYYSQIVNDFQKGDIAEGYSVSREKKESFPLTVTSAQKNPTAFYLCASSIRSMNTEAFFGQGTRLTVV.

By proportion, this clonotype is medium-sized. This chain uses TRBV18 with TRBJ2-1; the D gene is possibly TRBD2 (5 bases). V shed 3 bases and J shed 1 base, with 16 bases lying between them. Germline assignment: CDR1 KGHSH and CDR2 LQKENI. There are 17 residues in the CDR3. The CDR3 spells CASSPRTLDGSYNEQFF. As DNA, the CDR3 is TGTGCCAGCTCACCGCGAACACTAGATGGGTCCTACAATGAGCAGTTCTTC.

V gene TRBV20-1 combines with J gene TRBJ2-7; 10 bases fit TRBD1. V was clipped by 5 bases and J by 1 base; unmatched bases: 5. The CDR3 has 14 residues. Germline values: CDR1 DFQATT, CDR2 SNEGSKA (reference sequence). The CDR3 DNA is TGCAGTGCTCTTAGACAGGGGGCTTCCTACGAGCAGTACTTC. Its translation is CSALRQGASYEQYF.

This clonotype was counted between two and nine times. This chain connects TRBV12-3 or TRBV12-4 to TRBJ1-2, with a weak D call TRBD1 (6 bases). With 2 bases removed from V and 5 bases from J, the gap between germline ends came to 15 bases. The CDR3 consists of 15 residues. The DNA for the CDR3 is TGTGCCAGCAGTTTAAGGCACAGGGAAGGATATGGCTACACCTTC. Translated, it gives CASSLRHREGYGYTF.

This clonotype counts as large. The chain combines TRBV29-1 with TRBJ2-3; D perhaps matches TRBD1 (5 bases). Germline CDR1 reads SQVTM; CDR2 reads ANQGSEA. Trimming stripped 4 bases from V and 0 bases from J, with 8 bases between. This CDR3 region has 13 residues. CDR3 amino acids: CSVVDTSTDTQYF. CDR3 nucleotides: TGCAGCGTTGTGGACACTAGCACAGATACGCAGTATTTT.